This T cell receptor beta chain was profiled in a study of identical twins. General study results and limits: Out-of-frame alpha sequences common to twins exhibited a surplus of low generation probability.

From the 5' RACE reads, TCRdb called clonotypes with MiXCR, one entry per CDR3 protein. This table has 1.5 million to 2 million distinct CDR3 sequences, less than 35% appearing once. Germline trimming cut 4 bases from V and 2 bases from J; bases unmatched to any gene: 12. Germline V gene lookup returns CDR1 SGHRS and CDR2 YFSETQ. CDR3 size: 17 residues. This clonotype was seen a few times. Antigen specificity is unknown. The source material was cord blood. This receptor was obtained from a newborn girl in good health. The chain recombines TRBV5-1 with TRBJ2-3, with 8 bases matching TRBD2. Here the CDR3 DNA reads TGCGCCAGCAGCCTTAAGAGCGGGAGCCCCATCACAGATACGCAGTATTTT. Residues: CASSLKSGSPITDTQYF.